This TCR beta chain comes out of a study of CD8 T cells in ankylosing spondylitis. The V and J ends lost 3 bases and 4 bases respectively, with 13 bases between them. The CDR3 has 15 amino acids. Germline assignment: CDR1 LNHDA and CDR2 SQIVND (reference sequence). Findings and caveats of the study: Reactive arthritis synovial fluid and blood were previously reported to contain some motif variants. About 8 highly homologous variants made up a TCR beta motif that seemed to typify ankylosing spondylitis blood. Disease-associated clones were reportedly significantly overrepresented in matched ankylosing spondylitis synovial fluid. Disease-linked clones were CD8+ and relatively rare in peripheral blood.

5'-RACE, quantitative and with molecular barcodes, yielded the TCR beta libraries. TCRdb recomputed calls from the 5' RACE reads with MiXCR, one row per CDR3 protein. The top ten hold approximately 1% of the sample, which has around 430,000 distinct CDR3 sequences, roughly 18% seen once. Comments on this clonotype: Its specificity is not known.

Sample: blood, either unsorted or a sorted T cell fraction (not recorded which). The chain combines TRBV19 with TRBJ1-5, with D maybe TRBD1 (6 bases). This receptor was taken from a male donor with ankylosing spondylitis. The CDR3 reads CASSIEQGRNQPQHF. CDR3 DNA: TGTGCCAGTAGTATCGAGCAGGGGCGGAATCAGCCCCAGCATTTT.